This T cell receptor (beta chain) was captured in a study of Ad26.COV2.S vaccination and SARS-CoV-2 variants. Study at large: The donor belonged to the COV1001 Ad26.COV2.S trial arm.

Germline assignment: CDR1 SGHKS and CDR2 YYEKEE (reference sequence). This CDR3 contains 16 residues. Trimming pared 1 base from V and 2 bases from J, leaving 13 bases between. Only in-frame clones appear in the TCRdb table, and some are missing; sequencing was by immunoSEQ multiplex PCR. The repertoire holds hundreds of thousands of clones, with approximately 90% as singletons. Treatment: some 20 received Ad26.COV2.S at low or high dose, single or two shots; about 5 received placebo; per-sample allocation not given. All samples were drawn on day 63, counting from the first vaccine or placebo injection. This vaccine is an Ad26 vector that expresses the Wuhan-strain SARS-CoV-2 spike.

Sequences were derived from peripheral blood, sampled in a trial of Ad26.COV2.S vaccine versus placebo. V gene TRBV5-5 combines with J gene TRBJ2-1; D tentatively reads TRBD1 or TRBD2 (5 bases each). This TCR came from a person aged 18-60 years who received the Ad26.COV2.S COVID-19 vaccine or a placebo. The CDR3 protein is CASSLWRGATYNEQFF. In nucleotides, the CDR3 is TGTGCCAGCAGCTTGTGGCGAGGGGCAACCTACAATGAGCAGTTCTTC. Combining the CDR3 with reference TRBV5-5 and TRBJ2-1 gives the whole variable domain DAGVTQSPTHLIKTRGQQVTLRCSPISGHKSVSWYQQVLGQGPQFIFQYYEKEERGRGNFPDRFSARQFPNYSSELNVNALLLGDSALYLCASSLWRGATYNEQFFGPGTRLTVL.